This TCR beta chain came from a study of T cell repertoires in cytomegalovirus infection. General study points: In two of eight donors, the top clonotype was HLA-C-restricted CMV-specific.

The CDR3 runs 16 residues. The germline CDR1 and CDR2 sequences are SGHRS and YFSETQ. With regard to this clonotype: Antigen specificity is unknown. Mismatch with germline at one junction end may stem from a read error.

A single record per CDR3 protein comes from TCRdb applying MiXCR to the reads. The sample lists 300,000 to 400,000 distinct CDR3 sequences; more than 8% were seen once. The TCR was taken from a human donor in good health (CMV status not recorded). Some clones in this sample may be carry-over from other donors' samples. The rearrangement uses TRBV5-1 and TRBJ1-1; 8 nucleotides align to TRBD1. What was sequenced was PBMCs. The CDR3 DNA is TGCGCCAGCAGCTGGGGGACAGGCGGCATGAACACTGAAGCTTACTTT. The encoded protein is CASSWGTGGMNTEAYF.